Listed below are T cell receptor beta chains from one sample, sequenced in a study of naive and memory T cell subsets. TCRdb passed the UMI-ligation and nested PCR reads through MiXCR, listing each CDR3 protein once. The table lists 95,000 to 150,000 distinct CDR3 sequences, roughly 32% of them singletons. The specimen sequenced was central memory CD4+ T cells from blood. The source is a human donor in good health. CDR3s include the opening cysteine and the closing phenylalanine or tryptophan. The D gene is left open where the match is weak. The size field is filled for only some rows; it gives once, few, many or a size class.

abundance,len,v_gene,d_gene,j_gene,CDR3aa,CDR3nt
.,15,TRBV7-2,TRBD1,TRBJ2-3,CASSTGQGFTDTQYF,TGTGCCAGCAGCACTGGACAGGGATTCACAGATACGCAGTATTTT
few,14,TRBV12-3/TRBV12-4,TRBD2,TRBJ2-1,CASSRLAGRYEQFF,TGTGCCAGCAGTCGACTAGCGGGCAGGTATGAGCAGTTCTTC
.,15,TRBV19,.,TRBJ1-5,CASSIFGQGNQPQHF,TGTGCCAGTAGTATATTTGGCCAAGGGAATCAGCCCCAGCATTTT
.,13,TRBV7-7,.,TRBJ2-3,CASSSGPQDTQYF,TGTGCTAGCAGCTCGGGCCCCCAGGATACGCAGTATTTT
many,13,TRBV6-6,.,TRBJ2-5,CASRKDSQETQYF,TGTGCCAGCAGGAAGGACAGCCAAGAGACCCAGTACTTC
few,11,TRBV28,.,TRBJ1-1,CASSSSPDGAF,TGTGCCAGCAGTTCCTCTCCCGACGGAGCTTTT
.,16,TRBV5-8,.,TRBJ2-1,CASSFSTGLIYNEQFF,TGTGCCAGCAGCTTTTCAACGGGTCTTATCTACAATGAGCAGTTCTTC
few,16,TRBV6-1,.,TRBJ1-5,CASSEPTDSRNQPQHF,TGTGCCAGCAGTGAACCCACGGACTCTCGCAATCAGCCCCAGCATTTT
.,13,TRBV11-3,.,TRBJ2-1,CASSNPSVNEQFF,TGTGCCAGCAGCAACCCTAGCGTTAATGAGCAGTTCTTC
few,16,TRBV20-1,TRBD2,TRBJ2-7,CSARKQASGGLYEQYF,TGCAGTGCGCGGAAACAGGCTAGCGGGGGATTGTACGAGCAGTACTTC